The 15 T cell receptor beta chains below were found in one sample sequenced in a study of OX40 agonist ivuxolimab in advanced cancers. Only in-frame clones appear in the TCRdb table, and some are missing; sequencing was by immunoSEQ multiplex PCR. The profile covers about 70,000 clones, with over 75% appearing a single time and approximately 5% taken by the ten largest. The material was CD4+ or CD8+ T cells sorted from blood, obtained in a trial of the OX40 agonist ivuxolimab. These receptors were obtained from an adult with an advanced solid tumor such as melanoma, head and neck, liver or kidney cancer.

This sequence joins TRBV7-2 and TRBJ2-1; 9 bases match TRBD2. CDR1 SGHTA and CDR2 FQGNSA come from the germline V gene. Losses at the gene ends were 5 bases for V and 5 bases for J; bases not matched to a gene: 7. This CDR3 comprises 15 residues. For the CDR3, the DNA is TGTGCCAGCAGCCCCCCAGCGGGGGGACACAATGAGCAGTTCTTC. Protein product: CASSPPAGGHNEQFF.

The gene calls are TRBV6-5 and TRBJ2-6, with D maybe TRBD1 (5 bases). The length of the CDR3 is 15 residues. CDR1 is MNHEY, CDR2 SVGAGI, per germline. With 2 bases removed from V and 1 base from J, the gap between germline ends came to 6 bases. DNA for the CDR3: TGTGCCAGCAGTTACGCAGGGTCTGGGGCCAACGTCCTGACTTTC. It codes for CASSYAGSGANVLTF.

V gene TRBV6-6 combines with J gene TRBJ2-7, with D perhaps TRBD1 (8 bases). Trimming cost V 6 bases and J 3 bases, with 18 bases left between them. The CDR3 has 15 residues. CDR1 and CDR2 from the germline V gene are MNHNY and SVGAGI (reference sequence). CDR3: CASSLPQGGGYEQYF. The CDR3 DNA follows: TGTGCCAGCAGCCTTCCACAGGGGGGGGGCTACGAGCAGTACTTC.

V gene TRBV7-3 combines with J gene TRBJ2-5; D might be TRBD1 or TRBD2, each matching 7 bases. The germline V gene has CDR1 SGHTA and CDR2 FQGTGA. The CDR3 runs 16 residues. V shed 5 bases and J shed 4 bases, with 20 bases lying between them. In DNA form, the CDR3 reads TGTGCCAGCAGCCCCAACAGGGGCGGGGGCTCAGAGACCCAGTACTTC. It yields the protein CASSPNRGGGSETQYF.

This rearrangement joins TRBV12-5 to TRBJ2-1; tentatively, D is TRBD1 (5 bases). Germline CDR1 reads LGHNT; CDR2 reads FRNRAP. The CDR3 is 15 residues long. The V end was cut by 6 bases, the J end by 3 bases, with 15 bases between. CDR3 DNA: TGTGCTAGTGGCCCGACAGTGCAAAACTACAATGAGCAGTTCTTC. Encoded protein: CASGPTVQNYNEQFF.

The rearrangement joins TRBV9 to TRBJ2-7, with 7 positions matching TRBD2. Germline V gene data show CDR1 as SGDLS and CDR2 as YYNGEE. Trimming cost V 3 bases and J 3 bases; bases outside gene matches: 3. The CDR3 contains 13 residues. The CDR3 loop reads CASSGPSGYEQYF. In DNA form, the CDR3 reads TGTGCCAGCAGCGGACCTAGCGGCTACGAGCAGTACTTC.

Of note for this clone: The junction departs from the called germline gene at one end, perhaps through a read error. The CDR3 DNA sequence: TGTCGGGGAGCGGATTACAATGAGCAGTTCTTC. Residues: CRGADYNEQFF. V and J are TRBV20-1 and TRBJ2-1, with D possibly matching TRBD2 (5 bases). Germline V gives CDR1 DFQATT, CDR2 SNEGSKA (reference sequence). The CDR3 covers 11 residues.

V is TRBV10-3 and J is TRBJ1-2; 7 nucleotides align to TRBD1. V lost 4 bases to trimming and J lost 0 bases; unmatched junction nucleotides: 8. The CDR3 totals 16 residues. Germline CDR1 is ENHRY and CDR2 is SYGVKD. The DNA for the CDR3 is TGTGCCATCAGTGGGGAGGGGACAGCGACTAACTATGGCTACACCTTC. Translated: CAISGEGTATNYGYTF.

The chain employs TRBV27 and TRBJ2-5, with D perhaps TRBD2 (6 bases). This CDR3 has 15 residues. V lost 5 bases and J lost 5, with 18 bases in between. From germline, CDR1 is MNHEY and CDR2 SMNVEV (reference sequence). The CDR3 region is CASSPGGIGTETQYF. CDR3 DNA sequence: TGTGCCAGCAGTCCCGGGGGAATAGGGACGGAGACCCAGTACTTC.

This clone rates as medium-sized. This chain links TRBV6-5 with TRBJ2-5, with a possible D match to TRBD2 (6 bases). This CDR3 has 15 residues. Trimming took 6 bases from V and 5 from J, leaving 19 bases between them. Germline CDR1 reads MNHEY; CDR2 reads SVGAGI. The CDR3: CASRSPGRAGETQYF. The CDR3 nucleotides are TGTGCCAGCAGGTCACCGGGACGGGCGGGGGAGACCCAGTACTTC.

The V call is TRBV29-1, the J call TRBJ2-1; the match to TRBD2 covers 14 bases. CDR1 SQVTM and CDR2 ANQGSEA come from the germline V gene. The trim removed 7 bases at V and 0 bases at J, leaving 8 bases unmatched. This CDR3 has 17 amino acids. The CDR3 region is CSAAGTSGRGSYNEQFF. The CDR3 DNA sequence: TGCAGCGCGGCCGGGACTAGCGGGAGAGGCTCCTACAATGAGCAGTTCTTC.

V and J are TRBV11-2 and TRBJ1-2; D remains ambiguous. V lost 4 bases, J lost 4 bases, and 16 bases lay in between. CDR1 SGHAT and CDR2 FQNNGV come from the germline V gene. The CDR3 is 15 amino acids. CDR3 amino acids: CASSSLTRGTYGYTF. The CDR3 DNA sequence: TGTGCCAGCAGCTCGTTGACCCGGGGTACCTATGGCTACACCTTC.

CDR3 nucleotide sequence: TGTGCCAGCAGCTTATCGCCCTCGGGACAGATCGATGGCTACACCTTC. As protein: CASSLSPSGQIDGYTF. The chain recombines TRBV7-8 with TRBJ1-2; 7 bases line up with TRBD1. Looked up from germline, CDR1 is SGHVS and CDR2 is FQNEAQ. The CDR3 consists of 16 residues. The V and J ends lost 2 bases and 6 bases, in that order; junction bases with no gene match: 12.

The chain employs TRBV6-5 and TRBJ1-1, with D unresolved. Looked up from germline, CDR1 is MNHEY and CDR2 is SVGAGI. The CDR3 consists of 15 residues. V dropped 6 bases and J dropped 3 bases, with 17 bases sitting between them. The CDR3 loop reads CASSPLPWGDTEAFF. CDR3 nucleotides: TGTGCCAGCAGCCCACTCCCCTGGGGTGACACTGAAGCTTTCTTT.

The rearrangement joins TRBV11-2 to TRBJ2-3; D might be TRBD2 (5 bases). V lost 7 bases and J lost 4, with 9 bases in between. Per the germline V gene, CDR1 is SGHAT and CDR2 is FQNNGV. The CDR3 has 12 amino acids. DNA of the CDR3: TGTGCCAGCACTCCGAGGGCAGATACGCAGTATTTT. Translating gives CASTPRADTQYF.